Presented here are 17 T cell receptor beta chains from one specimen sequenced in a study of Graves' ophthalmopathy and Graves' hyperthyroidism. Investigators amplified TCR beta CDR3 regions from RNA transcripts. First-round RT-PCR employed HTBI primers, with a second-round multiplex PCR after it. MiXCR, applied by TCRdb to the multiplex PCR reads, yields one record per CDR3 protein. The table records about 600,000 distinct CDR3 sequences, about 40% of them present only once. Material for sequencing was peripheral blood or thyroid tissue (not recorded which). These receptors were collected from an adult man with Graves' hyperthyroidism.

This chain links TRBV12-3 or TRBV12-4 with TRBJ1-4; tentatively, D is TRBD1 (5 bases). V lost 2 bases and J 2 bases, leaving 12 bases between the germline ends. The CDR3 is 16 residues long. The CDR3 reads CASSLLSGGTNEKLFF. CDR3 coding DNA: TGTGCCAGCAGTTTACTATCCGGGGGGACTAATGAAAAACTGTTTTTT.

About this clonotype itself: A read error may explain this, as a much larger clone is one base away. The chain links TRBV10-3 to TRBJ2-7; a possible D gene is TRBD1 (6 bases). This CDR3 is built from 14 residues. Germline V lookup: CDR1 ENHRY, CDR2 SYGVKD. CDR3 DNA: TGTGCCAGCAGGGTACAGGGAGTCTCCTACGAGCAGTGCTTC. This translates into CASRVQGVSYEQCF.

With regard to this clonotype: An end of the junction differs from the germline gene, which may be a read error. The chain couples TRBV10-3 to TRBJ2-3, with D tentatively TRBD2 (6 bases). From germline, CDR1 is ENHRY and CDR2 SYGVKD. The CDR3 extends over 13 amino acids. The DNA of the CDR3 is TGTGCCAGCAGTCGTGGACTAAGGGATACGCAGTATTTT. Its translation: CASSRGLRDTQYF.

A few counts support this clonotype. The rearrangement joins TRBV6-5 to TRBJ2-2, with 7 bases lining up with TRBD1. From germline, CDR1 is MNHEY and CDR2 SVGAGI. Losses at the gene ends were 5 bases for V and 0 bases for J; bases not matched to a gene: 12. The CDR3 covers 18 residues. The CDR3 DNA reads TGTGCCAGCAGTCTCCGGGACAGCGGATTTTCGAACACCGGGGAGCTGTTTTTT. Protein product: CASSLRDSGFSNTGELFF.

The sample holds a few counts of this clonotype. The chain employs TRBV12-3 or TRBV12-4 and TRBJ2-3, with D perhaps TRBD1 (5 bases). V lost 2 bases and J 6 bases, leaving 12 bases between the germline ends. The CDR3 has 14 residues. Written as DNA, the CDR3 is TGTGCCAGCAGTTTATCAGGGTTTACGGATACGCAGTATTTT. It encodes CASSLSGFTDTQYF.

This clonotype was picked up one time. The rearrangement uses TRBV19 and TRBJ2-7; weak D call: TRBD2 (6 bases). The V and J ends lost 2 bases and 7 bases respectively, with 18 bases between them. Germline CDR1 is LNHDA and CDR2 is SQIVND (reference sequence). The CDR3 is made up of 15 amino acids. Here the CDR3 DNA reads TGTGCCAGTAGTATACTCAGCCACAGCGGGCGGGAGCAGTACTTC. This translates into CASSILSHSGREQYF.

Turning to this clonotype: The junction departs from germline at one end; a sequencing error may be responsible. The V gene is TRBV2, the J gene TRBJ1-5, with a tentative D call TRBD1 (6 bases). From germline, CDR1 is SNHLY and CDR2 FYNNEI. This CDR3 is 16 amino acids long. CDR3 bases: TGTGCCAGCAGAGAAGGGGGGCGGAGGGTGAATCAGCCCCAGCATTTT. It codes for CASREGGRRVNQPQHF.

This clonotype was counted at least ten times. The chain uses TRBV29-1 and TRBJ2-2; TRBD1 aligns across 8 bases. Germline V gene lookup returns CDR1 SQVTM and CDR2 ANQGSEA. The CDR3 is 15 residues long. Trimming at V came to 7 bases and at J to 1 base, leaving 8 bases not matched to a gene. Here the CDR3 reads CSALTGTGNTGELFF. In nucleotides, the CDR3 is TGCAGCGCCCTAACCGGGACAGGGAACACCGGGGAGCTGTTTTTT.

This rearrangement joins TRBV2 to TRBJ2-7; D is uncertain. The DNA end lines up better with TRBJ2-1; the J call may be wrong. CDR3 size: 14 residues. Germline-derived CDR1 and CDR2 are SNHLY and FYNNEI. CDR3: CASSEGLYDNEQFF. Here the CDR3 DNA reads TGTGCCAGCAGTGAAGGACTCTACGACAATGAGCAGTTCTTC.

This clonotype came up many times. The chain joins TRBV6-5 to TRBJ1-2; perhaps TRBD1 as D (5 bases). Germline V gene sequence: CDR1 MNHEY, CDR2 SVGAGI. V shed 8 bases and J shed 7 bases, with 17 bases lying between them. CDR3 length equals 13 residues. The CDR3 DNA sequence: TGTGCCAGCCAAGGCAGGGTATTGAGTGGCTACACCTTC. It encodes CASQGRVLSGYTF.

V usage is TRBV6-1 and J usage is TRBJ2-5; D call uncertain. The V end was cut by 5 bases, the J end by 3 bases, with 10 bases between. This CDR3 contains 13 residues. Germline V gene sequence: CDR1 MNHNS, CDR2 SASEGT. CDR3 nucleotide sequence: TGTGCCAGCAGTTACTCGGTGGAAGAGACCCAGTACTTC. This sequence encodes CASSYSVEETQYF.

The chain uses TRBV7-9 and TRBJ2-7; weak D call: TRBD2 (5 bases). The CDR3 consists of 14 residues. Germline CDR1 and CDR2: SEHNR and FQNEAQ (reference sequence). Trimming took off 2 bases at V and 1 base at J, with 9 bases between the two ends. The CDR3 DNA sequence: TGTGCCAGCAGCTTATACGGGGATTCCTACGAGCAGTACTTC. Its protein is CASSLYGDSYEQYF.

J is TRBJ1-3 and V is TRBV12-3 or TRBV12-4; D perhaps matches TRBD1 (6 bases). The CDR3 spans 15 residues. V was pared by 8 bases and J by 0 bases, with 14 bases between. The CDR3 DNA follows: TGTGCCAGCTCCTTGGGGGCGAACTCTGGAAACACCATATATTTT. Amino acid sequence: CASSLGANSGNTIYF.

As to this clonotype: Possible read error: a much larger clone is one base away. The gene calls are TRBV13 and TRBJ1-3; 11 nucleotides line up with TRBD1. CDR1 and CDR2 from the germline V gene are PRHDT and FYEKMQ (reference sequence). The CDR3 sequence is 16 residues long. The CDR3 is CAGSSTGQGVGNTIYF. The CDR3 coding sequence is TGTGCCGGCAGCTCCACGGGACAGGGGGTTGGAAACACCATATATTTT.

This clonotype was counted ten times or more. This chain uses TRBV4-2 with TRBJ2-5; D not resolved. There are 13 residues in the CDR3. In germline, CDR1 is LGHNA, CDR2 YNFKEQ. V lost 0 bases and J 2 bases, leaving 4 bases between the germline ends. The CDR3 sequence is CASSQEEQETQYF. Written as DNA, the CDR3 is TGTGCCAGCAGCCAAGAAGAGCAAGAGACCCAGTACTTC.

This chain links TRBV2 with TRBJ2-7, with D unclear. Trimming shortened V by 8 bases and J by 4 bases, and 21 bases separated the two germline ends. Germline CDR1 and CDR2: SNHLY and FYNNEI. The CDR3 contains 15 residues. The CDR3 DNA reads as TGTGCCAGCGGGGTAAGCGAAGAGGTCCCATACGAGCAGTACTTC. Its protein product is CASGVSEEVPYEQYF.

V usage is TRBV29-1 and J usage is TRBJ2-5, with D perhaps TRBD1 (5 bases). CDR1 is SQVTM and CDR2 is ANQGSEA in the germline V gene. V was cut by 4 bases and J by 8 bases, with 14 bases left in between. There are 12 residues in the CDR3. Written as DNA, the CDR3 is TGCAGCGTTGCAGGGTTTGGAAACACCCAGTACTTC. Amino acids: CSVAGFGNTQYF.